This TCR beta chain was recovered during a study of cytomegalovirus exposure and HLA in healthy donors. Study details: The study placed 80% to 90% of its roughly 430 genotyped donors in the Caucasian-associated ancestry cluster.

Amplification used 60 Vbeta primers and 13 Jbeta primers. Assay: immunoSEQ multiplex PCR; the TCRdb copy retains only in-frame clones and omits some. The repertoire table contains tens of thousands of clones. Findings of the study overall: Owing to their indistinguishability, certain V segments, notably TRBV6-2 and TRBV6-3, were excluded. The number of N-insertions in an Asian-associated ancestry cluster was reportedly below the approximately 690-donor mean in a later analysis. A later analysis linked a missense DCLRE1C variant to TCR beta V- and J-gene trimming.

Comments on this clone: Its antigen is unidentified.

The J segment lost 2 bases and the V segment lost 4 bases, leaving 9 bases of the junction unmatched. The CDR3 spans 16 residues. Germline loops: CDR1 MNHEY, CDR2 SVGAGI. Sequenced sample: PBMCs. The chain joins TRBV6-5 to TRBJ2-5; 8 bases fit TRBD1. This TCR came from a woman in her forties in good health and CMV-seronegative. CDR3 bases: TGTGCCAGCAGTTCTCAGGACAGGGTGTCGCAAGAGACCCAGTACTTC. This translates into CASSSQDRVSQETQYF.